Listed below are T cell receptor beta chains from one sample, sequenced in a study of T cell responses to AZD1222 COVID-19 vaccine. Sequenced by immunoSEQ multiplex PCR; TCRdb stores in-frame clones only, minus some. The table shows 100,000 to 140,000 clones, with about nine tenths occurring only once. The sample here was peripheral blood, taken 28 days after the second AZD1222 dose. These receptors were collected from an adult who received the AZD1222 COVID-19 vaccine. Each CDR3 is given with its conserved first and last residue. The D gene is left open where the match is weak. Only part of the rows carry a size: once, few, many, or a class if the clone is expanded.

clone_size	d_call	v_call	j_call	cdr3_nt	cdr3_aa
.	.	TRBV19	TRBJ1-3	TGTGCCAGTAGTTCCTCAAAGCGGGCTGGAAACACCATATATTTT	CASSSSKRAGNTIYF
.	TRBD1	TRBV11-2	TRBJ1-2	TGTGCCAGCAGCCCGAGAGACAGGGGGACTCAGAGCGGGAATGGCTACACCTTC	CASSPRDRGTQSGNGYTF
.	.	TRBV18	TRBJ1-3	TGTGCCAGCTCACCAAGCCAGTTTTCTGGAAACACCATATATTTT	CASSPSQFSGNTIYF
.	.	TRBV5-4	TRBJ1-4	TGTGCCAGCAGCTCAAGGACAGCCGCAACTAATGAAAAACTGTTTTTT	CASSSRTAATNEKLFF
.	.	TRBV2	TRBJ2-3	TGTGCCAGCAGCCAGGGCGGGGCTGGCACAGATACGCAGTATTTT	CASSQGGAGTDTQYF
.	.	TRBV4-1	TRBJ2-5	TGCGCCAGCAGCCAGGGCTACGGGGACGGGGAGACCCAGTACTTC	CASSQGYGDGETQYF
.	.	TRBV5-6	TRBJ2-7	TGTGCCAGCAGCTCAGGGGCGAGCGAGCAGTACTTC	CASSSGASEQYF
.	.	TRBV4-1	TRBJ2-5	TGCGCCAGCAGCCAAGTCGCGGGTTGGATAGAGACCCAGTACTTC	CASSQVAGWIETQYF
.	.	TRBV6-5	TRBJ1-2	TGTGCCAGCAGTCTGAGGGAAACGAACTATGGCTACACCTTC	CASSLRETNYGYTF
.	TRBD1	TRBV14	TRBJ1-1	TGTGCCAGCAGCCTGGGACAGGTGAACACTGAAGCTTTCTTT	CASSLGQVNTEAFF
.	.	TRBV13	TRBJ1-2	TGTGCCAGCAGTTCGACAGTGGACTATAACTATGGCTACACCTTC	CASSSTVDYNYGYTF
.	.	TRBV18	TRBJ1-3	TGTGCCAGCTCCGGTATTGGAAACACCATATATTTT	CASSGIGNTIYF
.	TRBD1	TRBV7-2	TRBJ1-3	TGTGCCAACAGCTTACCGGGACAGTCCGGAAACACCATATATTTT	CANSLPGQSGNTIYF
few	.	TRBV15	TRBJ1-5	TGTGCCACCAGCCCCCACGATCCCGCGAATCAGCCCCAGCATTTT	CATSPHDPANQPQHF
.	.	TRBV10-3	TRBJ1-1	TGTGCCATCAGCGAGGACGGGAAGAACACTGAAGCTTTCTTT	CAISEDGKNTEAFF
once	.	TRBV6-5	TRBJ2-1	TGTGCCAGCACCCTAGGTGGGGTCAATGAGCAGTTCTTC	CASTLGGVNEQFF
.	.	TRBV3-1/TRBV3-2	TRBJ2-6	TGTGCCAGCAGCACCCCCGACACGTCCTCTGGGGCCAACGTCCTGACTTTC	CASSTPDTSSGANVLTF
.	.	TRBV28	TRBJ1-6	TGTGCCAGCAGTTTATCACGTTCACCCCTCCACTTT	CASSLSRSPLHF
.	.	TRBV19	TRBJ2-1	TGTGCCAGTAGTATAATGGTGGGGCGGGAATTCCTGGAGCAGTTCTTC	CASSIMVGREFLEQFF
.	TRBD1	TRBV2	TRBJ2-3	TGTGCCAGCAGTTTTGGACAGGGGGCGAGAGATACGCAGTATTTT	CASSFGQGARDTQYF
.	.	TRBV10-2	TRBJ2-7	TGCGCCAGCATAAAGGACCGTTCCTACGAGCAGTACTTC	CASIKDRSYEQYF
.	.	TRBV5-1	TRBJ2-3	TGCGCCAGCAGCTCCGGAAGTGGGGCAGATACGCAGTATTTT	CASSSGSGADTQYF
.	.	TRBV10-3	TRBJ2-1	TGTGCCATCAGCTTAGAATCCAATGAGCAGTTCTTC	CAISLESNEQFF
.	TRBD2	TRBV20-1	TRBJ2-5	TGCAGTGCTAGTTCGGGGGGGGTGGAGACCCAGTACTTC	CSASSGGVETQYF
.	TRBD1	TRBV7-6	TRBJ2-3	TGTGCCAGCAGCTTAGAGGGGGCATCTAGCACAGATACGCAGTATTTT	CASSLEGASSTDTQYF
.	.	TRBV9	TRBJ1-1	TGTGCCAGCAGCAGCGGGACTCTTGAGGCTTTCTTT	CASSSGTLEAFF
.	.	TRBV14	TRBJ1-5	TGTGCCAGCAGCCCTTCGGGACTTCATCAGCCCCAGCATTTT	CASSPSGLHQPQHF